Following are 2 T cell receptor beta chains from one sample sequenced in a study of blood T cells in healthy people across ages. Sample-barcoded 5' priming and a J-beta primer mix drove a second PCR of about 7 to 12 cycles. TCRdb analysed the 5' RACE reads with MiXCR anew, one entry per CDR3 protein. The sample has fewer than 2 million distinct CDR3 sequences; about 39% are singletons. The sequencing sample was made of blood. The receptors shown here come from a human donor in good health.

This clonotype was seen more than once but under ten times. The genes are TRBV5-1 and TRBJ1-4; D is possibly TRBD1 (6 bases). Germline V lookup: CDR1 SGHRS, CDR2 YFSETQ. The CDR3 spans 14 residues. V dropped 1 base and J dropped 8 bases, with 12 bases sitting between them. The CDR3 sequence: CASSLIGGREKLFF. CDR3 bases: TGCGCCAGCAGCTTGATAGGGGGGCGCGAAAAACTGTTTTTT.

The chain employs TRBV28 and TRBJ2-7, with D tentatively TRBD2 (6 bases). This CDR3 region has 15 residues. Trimming took off 6 bases at V and 0 bases at J, with 15 bases between the two ends. CDR1 is MDHEN and CDR2 is SYDVKM in the germline V gene. The CDR3: CASREGRGGSYEQYF. The CDR3 DNA reads as TGTGCCAGCAGGGAGGGGAGAGGCGGCTCCTACGAGCAGTACTTC.